This T cell receptor beta chain emerged from a study of control samples from healthy donors and cancer patients. TCRdb keeps only in-frame clones here, not all; method: immunoSEQ multiplex PCR. The table records over 50,000 clones, approximately 80% of them present only once. The TCR was taken from a man between 65 and 85 years old in good health. The sequencing sample was made of blood.

CDR3 region: CASSLGPRRYF. DNA of the CDR3: TGTGCCAGCAGCTTAGGCCCAAGAAGGTATTTT. The V and J genes are TRBV7-9 and TRBJ2-3; no clear D. This CDR3 comprises 11 residues. The V end lost 1 base, the J end lost 14 bases, and 10 bases lay between the germline ends. Germline CDR1 is SEHNR and CDR2 is FQNEAQ (reference sequence).